This T cell receptor beta chain is from a study of human T cells and chemical hapten exposure. Study-wide results and caveats: Expanded TCRs created a significantly greater count of big CDR3 similarity clusters than controls did.

This clonotype has ten or more counts. Antigen: not known. This CDR3 region has 12 residues. The V and J ends lost 8 bases and 10 bases respectively, with 19 bases between them. Germline lookup yields CDR1 DFQATT and CDR2 SNEGSKA (reference sequence). Time point defined: patch test 1, 2 weeks after DPC sensitization. Noted treatment: therapeutic diphenylcyclopropenone sensitization with weekly scalp DPC. TCRdb reanalysed the RACE reads using MiXCR and keeps one entry per CDR3 protein. The sample lists about 380,000 distinct CDR3 sequences, more than 4.5% occurring once. This clonotype was obtained from a woman aged 45-59 years with alopecia areata. Some clones in this sample may be carry-over from other donors' samples. The chain carries TRBV20-1 and TRBJ2-3; no clear D. The input for sequencing was whole blood, taken in connection with sensitization to the hapten diphenylcyclopropenone (DPC). CDR3 region: CSLFLRYPAQYF. As DNA, the CDR3 is TGCAGTCTTTTTCTCAGATATCCAGCGCAGTATTTT.